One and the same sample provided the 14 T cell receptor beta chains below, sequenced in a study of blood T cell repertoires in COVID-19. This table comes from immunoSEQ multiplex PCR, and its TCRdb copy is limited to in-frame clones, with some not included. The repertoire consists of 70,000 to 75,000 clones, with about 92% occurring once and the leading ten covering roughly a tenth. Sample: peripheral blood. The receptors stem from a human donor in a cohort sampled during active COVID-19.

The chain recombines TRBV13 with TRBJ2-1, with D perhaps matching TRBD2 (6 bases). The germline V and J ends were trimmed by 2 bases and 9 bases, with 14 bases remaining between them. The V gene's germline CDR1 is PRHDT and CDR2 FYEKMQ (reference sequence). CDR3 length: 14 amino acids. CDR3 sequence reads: CASSLRQGGGEQFF. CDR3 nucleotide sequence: TGTGCCAGCAGCTTACGTCAGGGAGGCGGTGAGCAGTTCTTC.

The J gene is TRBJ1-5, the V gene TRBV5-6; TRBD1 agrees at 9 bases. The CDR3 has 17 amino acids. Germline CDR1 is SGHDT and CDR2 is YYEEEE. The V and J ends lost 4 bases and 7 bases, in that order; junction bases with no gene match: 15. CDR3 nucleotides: TGTGCCAGCAGCCCCGGTCCCGGGACAGGGTTAGGACAGCCCCAGCATTTT. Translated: CASSPGPGTGLGQPQHF. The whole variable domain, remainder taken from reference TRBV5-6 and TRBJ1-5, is DAGVTQSPTHLIKTRGQQVTLRCSPKSGHDTVSWYQQALGQGPQFIFQYYEEEERQRGNFPDRFSGHQFPNYSSELNVNALLLGDSALYLCASSPGPGTGLGQPQHFGDGTRLSIL.

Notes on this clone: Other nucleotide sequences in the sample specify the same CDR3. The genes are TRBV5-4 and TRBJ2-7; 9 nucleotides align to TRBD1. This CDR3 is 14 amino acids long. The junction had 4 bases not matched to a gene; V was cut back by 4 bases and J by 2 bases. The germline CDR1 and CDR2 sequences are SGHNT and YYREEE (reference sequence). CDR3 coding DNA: TGTGCCAGCAGCCCGGGACAGGGCGCCTACGAGCAGTACTTC. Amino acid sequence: CASSPGQGAYEQYF.

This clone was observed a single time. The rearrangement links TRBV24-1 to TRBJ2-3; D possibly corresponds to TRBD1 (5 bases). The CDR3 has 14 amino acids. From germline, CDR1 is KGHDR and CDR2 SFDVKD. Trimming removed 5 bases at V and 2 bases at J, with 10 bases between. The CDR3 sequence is CATSGAGNTDTQYF. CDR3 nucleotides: TGTGCCACCAGTGGTGCAGGGAACACAGATACGCAGTATTTT.

CDR3 amino acids: CAWSVVRGRAYEQYF. The CDR3 region has the DNA TGTGCCTGGAGTGTAGTCAGGGGGAGAGCCTACGAGCAGTACTTC. V gene TRBV30 combines with J gene TRBJ2-7; 7 bases are a match to TRBD1. In germline, CDR1 is GTSNPN, CDR2 SVGIG (reference sequence). The CDR3 is 15 amino acids. V shed 0 bases and J 2 bases; nucleotides not matched to a gene: 7. The full variable domain, in which reference TRBV30 and TRBJ2-7 provide the parts outside the CDR3, is SQTIHQWPATLVQPVGSPLSLECTVEGTSNPNLYWYRQAAGRGLQLLFYSVGIGQISSEVPQNLSASRPQDRQFILSSKKLLLSDSGFYLCAWSVVRGRAYEQYFGPGTRLTVT.

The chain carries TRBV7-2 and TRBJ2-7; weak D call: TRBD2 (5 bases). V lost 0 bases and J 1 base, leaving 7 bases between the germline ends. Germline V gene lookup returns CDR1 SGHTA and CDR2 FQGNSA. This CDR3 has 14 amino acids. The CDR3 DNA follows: TGTGCCAGCAGCTTAGCCCGGGGTTCCTACGAGCAGTACTTC. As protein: CASSLARGSYEQYF. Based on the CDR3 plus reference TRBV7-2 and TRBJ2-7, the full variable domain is GAGVSQSPSNKVTEKGKDVELRCDPISGHTALYWYRQSLGQGLEFLIYFQGNSAPDKSGLPSDRFSAERTGGSVSTLTIQRTQQEDSAVYLCASSLARGSYEQYFGPGTRLTVT.

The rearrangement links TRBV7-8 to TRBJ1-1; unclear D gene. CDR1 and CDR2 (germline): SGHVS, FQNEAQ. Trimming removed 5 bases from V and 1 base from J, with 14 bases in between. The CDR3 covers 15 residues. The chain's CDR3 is CASSPRRSGNTEAFF. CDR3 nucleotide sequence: TGTGCCAGCAGCCCTAGAAGGTCCGGGAACACTGAAGCTTTCTTT. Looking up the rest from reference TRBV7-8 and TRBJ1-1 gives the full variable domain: GAGVSQSPRYKVAKRGQDVALRCDPISGHVSLFWYQQALGQGPEFLTYFQNEAQLDKSGLPSDRFFAERPEGSVSTLKIQRTQQEDSAVYLCASSPRRSGNTEAFFGQGTRLTVV.

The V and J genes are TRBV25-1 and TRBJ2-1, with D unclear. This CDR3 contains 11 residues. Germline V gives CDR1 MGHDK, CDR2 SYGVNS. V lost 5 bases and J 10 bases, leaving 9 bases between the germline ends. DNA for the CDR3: TGTGCCAGCAGTCTTTATCAGGAGCAGTTCTTC. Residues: CASSLYQEQFF.

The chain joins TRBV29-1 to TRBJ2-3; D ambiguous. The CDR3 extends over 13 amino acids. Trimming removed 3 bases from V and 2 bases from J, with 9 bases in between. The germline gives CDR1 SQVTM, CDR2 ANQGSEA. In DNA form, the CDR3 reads TGCAGCGTTGACGGAGTCCACACAGATACGCAGTATTTT. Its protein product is CSVDGVHTDTQYF.

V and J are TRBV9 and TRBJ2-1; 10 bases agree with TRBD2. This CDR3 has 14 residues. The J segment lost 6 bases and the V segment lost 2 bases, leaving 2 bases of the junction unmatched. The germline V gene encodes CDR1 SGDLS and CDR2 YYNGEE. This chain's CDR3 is CASSVSGRLNEQFF. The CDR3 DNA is TGTGCCAGCAGCGTTAGCGGGAGGCTCAATGAGCAGTTCTTC.

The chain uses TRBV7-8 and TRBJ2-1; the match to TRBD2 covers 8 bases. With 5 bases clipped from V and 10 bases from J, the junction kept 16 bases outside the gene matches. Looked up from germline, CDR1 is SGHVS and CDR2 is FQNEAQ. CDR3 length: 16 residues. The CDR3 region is CASSPSGSGMLSEQFF. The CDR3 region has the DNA TGTGCCAGCAGCCCCTCGGGTAGCGGGATGTTGTCCGAGCAGTTCTTC.

The CDR3 loop is CASTRDRANTEAFF. The CDR3 region has the DNA TGTGCCAGCACACGGGACAGAGCGAACACTGAAGCTTTCTTT. The chain links TRBV2 to TRBJ1-1, with 7 bases lining up with TRBD1. This CDR3 is 14 amino acids long. Germline V gives CDR1 SNHLY, CDR2 FYNNEI. V was pared by 7 bases and J by 1 base, with 6 bases of the junction left unmatched.

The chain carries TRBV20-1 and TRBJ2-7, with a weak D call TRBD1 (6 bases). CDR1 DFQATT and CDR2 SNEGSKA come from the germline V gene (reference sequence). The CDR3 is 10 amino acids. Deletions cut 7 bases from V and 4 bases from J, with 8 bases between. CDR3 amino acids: CSVRGYEQYF. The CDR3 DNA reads TGCAGTGTCAGGGGATACGAGCAGTACTTC.

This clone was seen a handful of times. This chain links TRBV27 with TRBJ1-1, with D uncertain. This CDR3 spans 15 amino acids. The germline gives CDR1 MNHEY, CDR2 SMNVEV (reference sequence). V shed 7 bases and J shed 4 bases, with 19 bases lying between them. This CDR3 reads CASISSTGYGTEAFF. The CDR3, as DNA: TGTGCCAGCATCTCCTCAACCGGGTATGGCACTGAAGCTTTCTTT.